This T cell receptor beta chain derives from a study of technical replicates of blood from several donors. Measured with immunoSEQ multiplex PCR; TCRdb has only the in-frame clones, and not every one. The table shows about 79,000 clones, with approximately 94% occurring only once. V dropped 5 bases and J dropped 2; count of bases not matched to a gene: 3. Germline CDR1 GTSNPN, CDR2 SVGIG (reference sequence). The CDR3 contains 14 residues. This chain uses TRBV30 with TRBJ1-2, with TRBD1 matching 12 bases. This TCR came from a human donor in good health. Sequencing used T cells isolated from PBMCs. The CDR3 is CAWGTGGGNYGYTF. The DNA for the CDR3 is TGTGCCTGGGGGACAGGGGGCGGCAACTATGGCTACACCTTC. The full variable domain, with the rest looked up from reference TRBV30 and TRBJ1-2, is SQTIHQWPATLVQPVGSPLSLECTVEGTSNPNLYWYRQAAGRGLQLLFYSVGIGQISSEVPQNLSASRPQDRQFILSSKKLLLSDSGFYLCAWGTGGGNYGYTFGSGTRLTVV.